This T cell receptor (beta chain) was recorded in a study of PD-L1 blockade in urothelial cancer (dated by TCRdb to about 2017). Turning to the overall study: Therapy was started at some point between 2014 and 2016 for all patients, and atezolizumab 1,200 mg was administered intravenously every 3 weeks. About 90% of the roughly 30 patients were identified as males with urothelial cancer of bladder origin, and a prior smoking history was reported by 18 of 29 patients. An ECOG performance status of 0 or 1 was recorded for the patients, and 0 to 3 prior chemotherapy regimens had been received by the patients. Blood samples were analyzed at two time points: 3 weeks after treatment start (second dose) and 6 weeks after treatment start. Blood samples gave a median of around 140,000 T cells and approximately 81,000 unique TCRs, with a median clonality of around 0.074. The study was an exploratory multi-omic analysis of somatic, immune and clinical correlates of response to PD-L1 blockade with atezolizumab in urothelial cancer. Pretreatment tumor samples, along with matched peripheral blood serially collected before and after atezolizumab treatment, were subjected to TCR sequencing. Progression-free survival longer than 6 months counted as durable clinical benefit, and TCR features were additionally tested against both progression-free and overall survival. In the same patients, pretreatment tumors underwent whole exome sequencing and RNA sequencing in addition to TCR sequencing. Fewer than ten patients achieved durable clinical benefit and about 22 did not. Some 29 patients had pretreatment blood TCR-seq, about 25 had at least one posttreatment blood collection, and about 25 had tumor TCR-seq. Overall study results and their limits: Because the sample size was small (n = 29) and many of the analyses were exploratory, the results are meant to be hypothesis-generating. Improved progression-free and overall survival was associated with having pretreatment peripheral blood TCR clonality below the median. Greater expansion of tumor-associated TCR clones in peripheral blood 3 weeks after the start of treatment was observed in patients with durable benefit (n of about 22, p = 0.022).

Its CDR3 holds 13 amino acids, cysteine through phenylalanine. CDR3 DNA is the only sequence kept; it has 39 bases, read in frame from the first base. Relative to germline, V is missing 7 bases and J is missing 3 bases, with 3 bases of the junction outside any gene match. CDR1 and CDR2, looked up from the germline V gene, are SNHLY and FYNNEI. Interpreted using the paper, the time point label stands for: pretreatment peripheral blood. The cohort included about 29 patients with locally advanced or metastatic urothelial carcinoma who were treated at Memorial Sloan Kettering on a trial protocol. Peripheral blood mononuclear cells were collected pretreatment and during treatment, with between 1 and 8 total time points per patient. The Qiagen DNeasy Blood extraction kit was used to purify genomic DNA from total PBMCs and tumor samples. PBMCs were collected pretreatment and during treatment, and were isolated and stored as previously described.

Each PCR received spiked-in synthetic TCR analog templates so that absolute template abundance could be estimated from read counts. TCRbeta CDR3 regions were amplified from genomic DNA with bias-controlled V and J gene primers using the immunoSEQ assay. Rearranged TCRbeta segments were sequenced at approximately 20X coverage. The authors processed their data as follows. Sequencing errors were corrected by clustering and CDR3s were annotated against IMGT to assign V, D and J genes. Only productive TCRbeta rearrangements were used in downstream analyses, excluding out-of-frame or stop-codon sequences. To compute clonality, Shannon entropy was normalized by the log of the number of unique productive sequences and then subtracted from one. Clones differing between time points or between blood and tumor were identified by Fisher's exact test with Benjamini-Hochberg correction at adjusted p below 0.01. This immuneACCESS table, as held by TCRdb, lists in-frame sequences with V and J called but not all clones. Of the missing ones, under half trace to an unresolved V gene in checked studies; the others have no known cause. V and J calls and clone size are as listed in that table; D and trimming were resolved from the DNA. The table for this sample lists 70,000 or so clones; 90% of them were counted only once. The ten largest make up approximately 5% of the sample.

On this clone: Its specific antigen is unknown. There are no base qualities to consult, and no much larger clone falls within one base.

The clonotype comes from a man between 65 and 85 years old with urothelial cancer. Recombination joined TRBV2 with TRBJ1-1; TRBD1 fits 9 bases in the junction. The sequencing used PBMCs, collected around atezolizumab (anti-PD-L1) treatment. This receptor carries the CDR3 CASNRQGDTEAFF. Read as DNA, the sequence is TGTGCCAGCAATCGACAGGGGGACACTGAAGCTTTCTTT.